This is a list of T cell receptor beta chains from one sample in a study of CD4+ T cells in melanoma. Some clones are missing from TCRdb's copy, which holds only in-frame ones; the method was immunoSEQ multiplex PCR. The sample carries about 10,000 clones, 50% to 75% recorded once. The specimen sequenced was cells from a culture (not recorded whether cultured in vitro). The source is a human donor with melanoma. Each CDR3 is given with its conserved first and last residue. D genes are given only for firm matches. Clone size is stated in some rows and not others, as once, few, many or a class when expanded.

>TRBJ2-1|TRBV5-1|TRBD2|-
TGCGCCAGCAGCTTGGTAGCGGGGGTCTACAATGAGCAGTTCTTC
CASSLVAGVYNEQFF
>TRBJ1-1|TRBV5-8|-|few
TGTGCCAGCAGCTTGGTAAGGGGAAACACTGAAGCTTTCTTT
CASSLVRGNTEAFF
>TRBJ2-3|TRBV6-5|-|-
TGTGCCAGCCAGTCGACGACAGATACGCAGTATTTT
CASQSTTDTQYF
>TRBJ2-2|TRBV7-8|-|-
TGTGCCAGCAGCAAAAGGGCTGCCGTAGTCACCGGGGAGCTGTTTTTT
CASSKRAAVVTGELFF
>TRBJ1-2|TRBV9|-|-
TGTGCCAGCAGCGAGCCCTCGAATGGACAATCTAACTATGGCTACACCTTC
CASSEPSNGQSNYGYTF
>TRBJ2-1|TRBV19|-|-
TGTGCCAGTAGTACCAAGACAGGCTTGTATGAGCAGTTCTTC
CASSTKTGLYEQFF
>TRBJ2-7|TRBV4-1|TRBD2|once
TGCGCCAGCTCCACTATCCGGGGGGTGACGACCTACGAGCAGTACTTC
CASSTIRGVTTYEQYF
>TRBJ2-3|TRBV5-1|-|-
TGCGCCAGCAGCTTGCGGACTGCACCAGACACAGATACGCAGTATTTT
CASSLRTAPDTDTQYF
>TRBJ1-1|TRBV4-1|-|few
TGCGCCAGCAGCCGGCCCGGGCCCGGAGCTTTCTTT
CASSRPGPGAFF
>TRBJ2-7|TRBV4-2|TRBD1|few
TGTGCCAGCAGCCAAGATCTAGGCAGGGGGAGAACCTACGAGCAGTACTTC
CASSQDLGRGRTYEQYF
>TRBJ2-1|TRBV7-8|-|-
TGTGCCAGCAGCCCCAATTTTGCCCGTCCCTATGAGCAGTTCTTC
CASSPNFARPYEQFF
>TRBJ2-7|TRBV19|-|-
TGTGCCAGTAGCACGGGGGCAGCTGGCTACGAGCAGTACTTC
CASSTGAAGYEQYF
>TRBJ2-1|TRBV11-3|-|once
TGTGCCAGCAGCTACAGGGGAGGGACCTACAATGAGCAGTTCTTC
CASSYRGGTYNEQFF
>TRBJ2-7|TRBV19|-|-
TGTGCCAGTAGTATCCCCAGGGGCCGACACTCCTACGAGCAGTACTTC
CASSIPRGRHSYEQYF
>TRBJ1-4|TRBV5-1|-|-
TGCGCCAGCAGCTTGGACTATAACAGGAATGAAAAACTGTTTTTT
CASSLDYNRNEKLFF
>TRBJ2-7|TRBV2|-|medium-sized
TGTGCCAGCAGTGGAGTTCAGGGTCGAAATGTGCTAGGCGAGCAGTACTTC
CASSGVQGRNVLGEQYF
>TRBJ1-5|TRBV4-1|-|-
TGCGCCAGCAGCAAGGACAGCTGGAATCAGCCCCAGCATTTT
CASSKDSWNQPQHF
>TRBJ2-5|TRBV11-3|-|-
TGTGCCAGCAGCACCGGGGGTTCTGGGGAGACCCAGTACTTC
CASSTGGSGETQYF
>TRBJ2-3|TRBV11-2|-|-
TGTGCCAGCAGCCTTGGATGGGACACAGATACGCAGTATTTT
CASSLGWDTDTQYF
>TRBJ2-7|TRBV25-1|-|once
TGTGCCAGCAGAGTCACGGGGGAGCAGTACTTC
CASRVTGEQYF
>TRBJ1-2|TRBV15|-|-
TGTGCCACCAGCAGTCCCAAAACAGGGCTGGGGAACTATGGCTACACCTTC
CATSSPKTGLGNYGYTF
>TRBJ2-7|TRBV7-2|TRBD2|-
TGTGCCAGCAGCTTAGGGGGGGGGGTAGCGGGGAAGCAGTACTTC
CASSLGGGVAGKQYF
>TRBJ1-6|TRBV27|TRBD1|-
TGTGCCAGCAGTCTCTCTCTAGGGACAGTTGGTTCACCCCTCCACTTT
CASSLSLGTVGSPLHF
>TRBJ2-2|TRBV6-5|-|-
TGTGCCAGCAGTTACGACGGAAACGGGGAGCTGTTTTTT
CASSYDGNGELFF
>TRBJ2-2|TRBV5-1|-|-
TGCGCCAGCAGCTTTCTCGACACCGGGGAGCTGTTTTTT
CASSFLDTGELFF
>TRBJ2-1|TRBV10-3|TRBD1|-
TGTGCCATCAGTCCAGGGGGCACCTACAATGAGCAGTTCTTC
CAISPGGTYNEQFF
>TRBJ2-2|TRBV11-3|-|-
TGTGCCAGCAGCTTAGTTGGTTCCGGGGAGCTGTTTTTT
CASSLVGSGELFF
>TRBJ1-1|TRBV29-1|-|few
TGCAGCGTAAAACGGGCGGAGAACACTGAAGCTTTCTTT
CSVKRAENTEAFF
>TRBJ2-3|TRBV7-3|-|-
TGTGCCAGCAGCTTAACAGGGGAGTTAGGAGATACGCAGTATTTT
CASSLTGELGDTQYF
>TRBJ2-1|TRBV2|TRBD2|-
TGTGCCAGCCGGGGAGGGTTAGCGGGGAGGTATGAGCAGTTCTTC
CASRGGLAGRYEQFF
>TRBJ2-3|TRBV7-9|TRBD2|-
TGTGCCAGCAGCTCAACTTCTAGCGGGGGGCTAGATACGCAGTATTTT
CASSSTSSGGLDTQYF
>TRBJ1-2|TRBV30|-|-
TGTGCCTGCCCAGGAGCACTAGCTAACTATGGCTACACCTTC
CACPGALANYGYTF
>TRBJ2-3|TRBV7-3|TRBD2|once
TGTGCCAGCAGCTACACTAGCGGGGGGCGTAGCACAGATACGCAGTATTTT
CASSYTSGGRSTDTQYF
>TRBJ1-1|TRBV5-6|-|-
TGTGCCAGCAGCTTGGCCCAGGGGATCAGGGAAGCTTTCTTT
CASSLAQGIREAFF
>TRBJ1-6|TRBV4-1|-|-
TGCGCCAGCAGCCATGACATATACGCTTCACCCCTCCACTTT
CASSHDIYASPLHF
>TRBJ1-3|TRBV29-1|-|-
TGCAGCGTCCTATACTCTGGAAACACCATATATTTT
CSVLYSGNTIYF
>TRBJ2-3|TRBV27|TRBD2|-
TGTGCCAGCAGTTTGCAGCGGGGTGGGACAGATACGCAGTATTTT
CASSLQRGGTDTQYF
>TRBJ1-2|TRBV6-6|-|-
TGTGCCAGCAGTACGTGGGGCGAGAGGGATGGCTACACCTTC
CASSTWGERDGYTF
>TRBJ1-2|TRBV6-5|-|-
TGTGCCAGCAGTGAACTGGGGCGTGGCTACACCTTC
CASSELGRGYTF
>TRBJ1-2|TRBV29-1|-|-
TGCAGCGTTGAAGAAGGGCGACGGACGAGCTACACCTTC
CSVEEGRRTSYTF
>TRBJ1-4|TRBV18|-|-
TGTGCCAGCTCATTCTCGGGTAGGGAAGGAAAACTGTTTTTT
CASSFSGREGKLFF
>TRBJ1-5|TRBV9|TRBD1|-
TGTGCCAGCAGCCGGGACAGGAGGGGGGAGCCCCAGCATTTT
CASSRDRRGEPQHF
>TRBJ2-1|TRBV2|-|-
TGTGCCAGCAGAGGGGAAGGCTCCTACAATGAGCAGTTCTTC
CASRGEGSYNEQFF
>TRBJ1-6|TRBV23-1|-|-
TGCGCCTCTCCGGGACCAGAGGACCCCCTCCACTTT
CASPGPEDPLHF
>TRBJ2-5|TRBV5-1|-|-
TGCGCCAGCGGAGTAAGCGGAGACGAAGGGACCCAGTACTTC
CASGVSGDEGTQYF
>TRBJ1-1|TRBV28|-|-
TGTGCCAGCAGTTTATTCTGGGCAGGGAAGAACACTGAAGCTTTCTTT
CASSLFWAGKNTEAFF
>TRBJ2-3|TRBV6-1|TRBD2|-
TGTGCCAGCACTGGAGCGGGGCCCTGGGATACGCAGTATTTT
CASTGAGPWDTQYF
>TRBJ1-2|TRBV29-1|-|-
TGCAGCGTTGAAAAAACGGGAGAGGTTGGCTACACCTTC
CSVEKTGEVGYTF
>TRBJ2-3|TRBV29-1|-|-
TGCAGCGTAACCATAGTTACCGGCACAGATACGCAGTATTTT
CSVTIVTGTDTQYF
>TRBJ1-4|TRBV6-6|-|-
TGTGCCAGCAGCGGAAAACGGGGGATTAATGAAAAACTGTTTTTT
CASSGKRGINEKLFF
>TRBJ2-1|TRBV2|-|-
TGTGCCAGCAGGGGGAGAACCAATGAGCAGTTCTTC
CASRGRTNEQFF
>TRBJ1-2|TRBV5-8|-|-
TGTGCCAGCAGCTTGGGGCACAACTATGGCTACACCTTC
CASSLGHNYGYTF
>TRBJ2-3|TRBV2|-|-
TGTGCCAGCAGTGAAGCAGGGCCACCCGGGGATACGCAGTATTTT
CASSEAGPPGDTQYF
>TRBJ2-1|TRBV11-3|-|few
TGTGCCAGCAGCTTAGATAGCAATGAGCAGTTCTTC
CASSLDSNEQFF